The 12 T cell receptor beta chains below all came from one sample that was sequenced in a study of Ad26.COV2.S vaccination and SARS-CoV-2 variants (dated by TCRdb to about 2021). Per the publication, the treatment or condition label means: 19 received Ad26.COV2.S at low or high dose, single or two shots; roughly five received placebo; per-sample allocation not given. Repertoires of vaccine and placebo recipients were sequenced from samples taken on day 63 after the first injection. Libraries were constructed by the immunoSEQ multiplex PCR assay. TCRdb took this table from immuneACCESS and kept in-frame rearrangements with V and J called. Such tables lack part of the clones; where checked against another copy, unresolved V genes explain under half of the gap, and the rest is unexplained. The sample includes hundreds of thousands of clones, with roughly nine tenths observed a single time. Over 2% of the sample lies in the top ten.

The sample was peripheral blood, taken in a trial of Ad26.COV2.S vaccine versus placebo. Receptor source: a person between 18 and 65 years old who received the Ad26.COV2.S COVID-19 vaccine or a placebo.

This chain uses TRBV19 with TRBJ2-1; D is uncertain. CDR3 size: 15 residues. The germline CDR1 and CDR2 sequences are LNHDA and SQIVND (reference sequence). The V and J ends lost 5 bases and 1 base respectively, with 12 bases between them. CDR3 nucleotide sequence: TGTGCCAGTAGTGTCCTGGCGGAGTCCTACAATGAGCAGTTCTTC. Translation: CASSVLAESYNEQFF. Looking up the rest from reference TRBV19 and TRBJ2-1 gives the full variable domain: DGGITQSPKYLFRKEGQNVTLSCEQNLNHDAMYWYRQDPGQGLRLIYYSQIVNDFQKGDIAEGYSVSREKKESFPLTVTSAQKNPTAFYLCASSVLAESYNEQFFGPGTRLTVL.

The rearrangement joins TRBV30 to TRBJ1-6; D unresolved. V was trimmed by 3 bases and J by 8 bases, leaving 14 bases between them. Germline V lookup: CDR1 GTSNPN, CDR2 SVGIG (reference sequence). This CDR3 region has 14 residues. CDR3: CAWRFWDSHSPLHF. The DNA for the CDR3 is TGTGCCTGGAGATTCTGGGATTCTCATTCACCCCTCCACTTT.

This clone was picked up one time. The gene calls are TRBV5-5 and TRBJ2-7; TRBD1 is a possible D gene (6 bases). V was clipped by 4 bases and J by 7 bases, with 15 bases between them. The CDR3 loop spans 13 amino acids. The V gene's germline CDR1 is SGHKS and CDR2 YYEKEE (reference sequence). CDR3 sequence reads: CASSILDSREQYF. CDR3 in DNA: TGTGCCAGCAGCATTTTGGACAGCCGGGAGCAGTACTTC.

This chain connects TRBV13 to TRBJ2-2; D is unclear. Looked up from germline, CDR1 is PRHDT and CDR2 is FYEKMQ (reference sequence). Trimming pared 0 bases from V and 1 base from J, leaving 3 bases between. The CDR3 contains 14 residues. The CDR3: CASSLGKNTGELFF. The CDR3 coding sequence is TGTGCCAGCAGCTTAGGGAAGAACACCGGGGAGCTGTTTTTT.

This sequence joins TRBV19 and TRBJ2-6; the match to TRBD1 covers 7 bases. CDR1 and CDR2 from the germline V gene are LNHDA and SQIVND (reference sequence). The CDR3 extends over 17 amino acids. The V and J ends lost 3 bases and 0 bases, in that order; junction bases with no gene match: 5. The CDR3 DNA sequence: TGTGCCAGTAGTATCCGGACAGGCCCCTCTGGGGCCAACGTCCTGACTTTC. Translation: CASSIRTGPSGANVLTF.

The J gene is TRBJ1-3, the V gene TRBV6-5, with D unclear. The CDR3 totals 12 residues. Trimming shortened V by 8 bases and J by 4 bases, and 9 bases separated the two germline ends. The germline V gene has CDR1 MNHEY and CDR2 SVGAGI. The CDR3 loop reads CASGSGGNTIYF. The CDR3 bases are TGTGCCAGCGGCTCGGGAGGAAACACCATATATTTT.

This clone was observed a few times. CDR3 DNA: TGTGCCAGCTCACAACTCTCCGGGACGGCTGAAGCTTTCTTT. Translation gives CASSQLSGTAEAFF. This sequence joins TRBV18 and TRBJ1-1, with D tentatively TRBD1 (5 bases). This CDR3 is built from 14 residues. Germline assignment: CDR1 KGHSH and CDR2 LQKENI. V dropped 4 bases and J dropped 6 bases, with 15 bases sitting between them. The entire variable domain, with the rest obtained from reference TRBV18 and TRBJ1-1, is as follows: NAGVMQNPRHLVRRRGQEARLRCSPMKGHSHVYWYRQLPEEGLKFMVYLQKENIIDESGMPKERFSAEFPKEGPSILRIQQVVRGDSAAYFCASSQLSGTAEAFFGQGTRLTVV.

The CDR3 DNA is TGTGCCAGCAGCTTCCCCCGGTCGGACGAGCAGTACTTC. Its translation: CASSFPRSDEQYF. The rearrangement links TRBV5-5 to TRBJ2-7; D ambiguous. Deletions cut 2 bases from V and 5 bases from J, with 11 bases between. Germline V CDR1 and CDR2: SGHKS, YYEKEE (reference sequence). The CDR3 length is 13 residues.

This chain's CDR3 is CASRLLAGANVLTF. The CDR3 DNA reads as TGTGCCAGTAGGCTTTTAGCCGGGGCCAACGTCCTGACTTTC. The J gene is TRBJ2-6, the V gene TRBV19; the D is unclear. This CDR3 spans 14 amino acids. In germline, CDR1 is LNHDA, CDR2 SQIVND (reference sequence). V shed 6 bases and J shed 4 bases, with 10 bases lying between them.

The CDR3 DNA reads as TGTGCCAGCAGAACGTGGAACAGGGTGGTCGCTTTCTTT. This encodes CASRTWNRVVAFF. This chain connects TRBV5-6 to TRBJ1-1, with a weak D call TRBD1 (6 bases). The CDR3 sequence is 13 residues long. Germline CDR1 is SGHDT and CDR2 is YYEEEE. V lost 5 bases, J lost 11 bases, and 19 bases lay in between.

The chain joins TRBV7-8 to TRBJ1-5; a possible D gene is TRBD1 (6 bases). Trimming cost V 1 base and J 5 bases, with 9 bases left between them. This CDR3 comprises 14 residues. CDR1 SGHVS and CDR2 FQNEAQ come from the germline V gene. The CDR3 DNA is TGTGCCAGCAGCTTAGAAAAGGGGGATCAGCCCCAGCATTTT. Its translation: CASSLEKGDQPQHF.

The J gene is TRBJ2-3, the V gene TRBV6-4, with 10 bases identical to TRBD2. The CDR3 extends over 15 amino acids. Germline V gene data show CDR1 as MRHNA and CDR2 as SNTAGT. Trimming took 4 bases from V and 2 from J; bases not matched to a gene: 3. In DNA, the CDR3 is TGTGCCAGCAGTGCTAGCGGGGGACCCACAGATACGCAGTATTTT. It is translated as CASSASGGPTDTQYF.